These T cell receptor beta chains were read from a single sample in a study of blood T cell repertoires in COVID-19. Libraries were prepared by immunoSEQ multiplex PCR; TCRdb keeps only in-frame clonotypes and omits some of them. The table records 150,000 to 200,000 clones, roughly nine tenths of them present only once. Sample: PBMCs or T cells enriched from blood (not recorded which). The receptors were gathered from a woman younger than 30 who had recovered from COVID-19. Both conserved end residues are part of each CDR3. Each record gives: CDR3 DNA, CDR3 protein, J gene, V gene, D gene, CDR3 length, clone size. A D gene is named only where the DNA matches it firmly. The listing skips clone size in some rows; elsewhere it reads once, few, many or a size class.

CDR3 DNA: TGTGCCAGCAGTGCCTCAGGATATACTGAAGCTTTCTTT
CDR3 protein: CASSASGYTEAFF
J gene: TRBJ1-1
V gene: TRBV25-1
D gene: -
CDR3 length: 13
clone size: -

CDR3 DNA: TGTGCCACAAGGAGGACAGGGGGAGCTAACTATGGCTACACCTTC
CDR3 protein: CATRRTGGANYGYTF
J gene: TRBJ1-2
V gene: TRBV28
D gene: TRBD1
CDR3 length: 15
clone size: -

CDR3 DNA: TGTGCCAGCAGTTTATCGTCATTTTTTGCGGGGGTTGAAGGGACCCAGTACTTC
CDR3 protein: CASSLSSFFAGVEGTQYF
J gene: TRBJ2-5
V gene: TRBV27
D gene: TRBD2
CDR3 length: 18
clone size: -

CDR3 DNA: TGTGCCAGCAGCACCACCAGCGGTGAGCAGTTCTTC
CDR3 protein: CASSTTSGEQFF
J gene: TRBJ2-1
V gene: TRBV11-2
D gene: -
CDR3 length: 12
clone size: -

CDR3 DNA: TGTGCCAGCTCACCACCTAGTTTGACAAGAGTACCTGAAGCTTTCTTT
CDR3 protein: CASSPPSLTRVPEAFF
J gene: TRBJ1-1
V gene: TRBV18
D gene: -
CDR3 length: 16
clone size: once

CDR3 DNA: TGTGCCTGGAGTGTACTGTACGGTAATTCACCCCTCCACTTT
CDR3 protein: CAWSVLYGNSPLHF
J gene: TRBJ1-6
V gene: TRBV30
D gene: -
CDR3 length: 14
clone size: -

CDR3 DNA: TGTGCCAGCATCGGGACAGGGAGTGAGCAGTTCTTC
CDR3 protein: CASIGTGSEQFF
J gene: TRBJ2-1
V gene: TRBV12-3/TRBV12-4
D gene: TRBD1
CDR3 length: 12
clone size: -

CDR3 DNA: TGTGCCATCTCGGGACAGGGGGATTCACCCCTCCACTTT
CDR3 protein: CAISGQGDSPLHF
J gene: TRBJ1-6
V gene: TRBV10-3
D gene: TRBD1
CDR3 length: 13
clone size: few

CDR3 DNA: TGCGCCAGCAGCTTGGAAGGCGGGGGGCTGGCAGATACGCAGTATTTT
CDR3 protein: CASSLEGGGLADTQYF
J gene: TRBJ2-3
V gene: TRBV5-1
D gene: TRBD2
CDR3 length: 16
clone size: -

CDR3 DNA: TGTGCCAGCAGCGTAGAGCGGGGGGGCCATGGGGATACGCAGTATTTT
CDR3 protein: CASSVERGGHGDTQYF
J gene: TRBJ2-3
V gene: TRBV9
D gene: TRBD2
CDR3 length: 16
clone size: -

CDR3 DNA: TGTGCCAGCAGCCTTAGGGACACCAACACTGAAGCTTTCTTT
CDR3 protein: CASSLRDTNTEAFF
J gene: TRBJ1-1
V gene: TRBV3-1/TRBV3-2
D gene: -
CDR3 length: 14
clone size: -

CDR3 DNA: TGTGCCAGCAGCCAAGAGTTTTGGGGGGGCCCTAGCACAGATACGCAGTATTTT
CDR3 protein: CASSQEFWGGPSTDTQYF
J gene: TRBJ2-3
V gene: TRBV3-1/TRBV3-2
D gene: -
CDR3 length: 18
clone size: -

CDR3 DNA: TGTGCCAGCAGTGAAGCGCTTACAGTTAATTCACCCCTCCACTTT
CDR3 protein: CASSEALTVNSPLHF
J gene: TRBJ1-6
V gene: TRBV2
D gene: -
CDR3 length: 15
clone size: -

CDR3 DNA: TGTGCCTGGGCCCGAGGGCTCGAGCAGTACTTC
CDR3 protein: CAWARGLEQYF
J gene: TRBJ2-7
V gene: TRBV30
D gene: -
CDR3 length: 11
clone size: once

CDR3 DNA: TGTGCCAGCAGCGAAACTAGCGGGGGAGGCAATGAGCAGTTCTTC
CDR3 protein: CASSETSGGGNEQFF
J gene: TRBJ2-1
V gene: TRBV9
D gene: TRBD2
CDR3 length: 15
clone size: -

CDR3 DNA: TGTGCCAGCAGCTCCCGGGGGGATGAAAAACTGTTTTTT
CDR3 protein: CASSSRGDEKLFF
J gene: TRBJ1-4
V gene: TRBV7-2
D gene: -
CDR3 length: 13
clone size: -

CDR3 DNA: TGTGCCAGCAGTGAACGAGTCCCTTCCTACGAGCAGTACTTC
CDR3 protein: CASSERVPSYEQYF
J gene: TRBJ2-7
V gene: TRBV6-1
D gene: -
CDR3 length: 14
clone size: -

CDR3 DNA: TGTGCCAGCAGCCCAGGACTCTCCGCAGATACGCAGTATTTT
CDR3 protein: CASSPGLSADTQYF
J gene: TRBJ2-3
V gene: TRBV9
D gene: -
CDR3 length: 14
clone size: -

CDR3 DNA: TGTGCCAGTAGTATCCACAGCCAAAATTCACCCCTCCACTTT
CDR3 protein: CASSIHSQNSPLHF
J gene: TRBJ1-6
V gene: TRBV19
D gene: -
CDR3 length: 14
clone size: -

CDR3 DNA: TGTGCCAGCAGTGGAGGAGGGGCGGGCGGGGAAAAACTGTTTTTT
CDR3 protein: CASSGGGAGGEKLFF
J gene: TRBJ1-4
V gene: TRBV9
D gene: -
CDR3 length: 15
clone size: -